The TCR beta chain under discussion was sequenced for a study of T-cell memory formation after mild COVID-19. On the study more broadly: TCR clusters mostly belonged to single donors. Broader study findings: Day 15 to 85 contractors were CD4/CD8 balanced; later expanders leaned CD4+. Some SARS-CoV-2-responding clones were already detected in memory before infection. CD4+ contracting clones lay mainly in CM and EM, CD8+ ones in EMRA.

This clonotype has just a few counts. What it binds is not known. With 2 bases clipped from V and 3 bases from J, the junction kept 8 bases outside the gene matches. The CDR3 runs 16 residues. Germline-derived CDR1 and CDR2 are MNHEY and SVGAGI. TCRdb reprocessed the 5' RACE reads via MiXCR and lists one record per CDR3 protein. Seen here are 200,000 or so distinct CDR3 sequences, around 15% observed once, and the top ten hold under 2.5%. Sequences were obtained from PBMCs or a T cell subset sorted from them (not recorded which). This sequence originates from an adult woman who had mild COVID-19 (a few samples of this study predate the infection). Cell type and time point are not known. The rearrangement joins TRBV6-5 to TRBJ2-5; TRBD2 aligns across 8 bases. CDR3 loop: CASSYLSGKIKETQYF. The CDR3 region has the DNA TGTGCCAGCAGTTACCTTAGCGGGAAGATTAAAGAGACCCAGTACTTC.